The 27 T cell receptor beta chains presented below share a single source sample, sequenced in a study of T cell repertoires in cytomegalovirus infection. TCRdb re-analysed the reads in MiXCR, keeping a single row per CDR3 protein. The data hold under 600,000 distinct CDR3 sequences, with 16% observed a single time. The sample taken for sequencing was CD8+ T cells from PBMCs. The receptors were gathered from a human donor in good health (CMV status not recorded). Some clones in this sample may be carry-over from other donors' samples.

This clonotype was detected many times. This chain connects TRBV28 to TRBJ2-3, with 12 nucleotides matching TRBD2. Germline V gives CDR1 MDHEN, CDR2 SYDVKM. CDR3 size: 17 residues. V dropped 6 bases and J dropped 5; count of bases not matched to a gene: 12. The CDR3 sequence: CASSNLGLAGGQDTQYF. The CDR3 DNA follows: TGTGCCAGCAGCAACCTCGGGCTAGCGGGAGGGCAAGATACGCAGTATTTT.

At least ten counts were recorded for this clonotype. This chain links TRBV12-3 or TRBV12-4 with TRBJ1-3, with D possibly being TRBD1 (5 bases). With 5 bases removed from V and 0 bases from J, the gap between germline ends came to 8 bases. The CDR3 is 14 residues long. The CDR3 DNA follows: TGTGCCAGCAGTGACAGATTCTCTGGAAACACCATATATTTT. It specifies CASSDRFSGNTIYF.

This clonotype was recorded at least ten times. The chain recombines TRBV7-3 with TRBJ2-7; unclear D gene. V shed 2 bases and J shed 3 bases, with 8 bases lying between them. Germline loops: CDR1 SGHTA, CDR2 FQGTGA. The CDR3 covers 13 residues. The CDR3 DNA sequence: TGTGCCAGCAGCTTAGGGCGCGGCTACGAGCAGTACTTC. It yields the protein CASSLGRGYEQYF.

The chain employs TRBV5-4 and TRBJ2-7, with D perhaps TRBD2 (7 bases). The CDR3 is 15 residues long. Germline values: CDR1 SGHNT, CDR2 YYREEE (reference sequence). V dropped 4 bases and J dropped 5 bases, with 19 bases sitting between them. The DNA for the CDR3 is TGTGCCAGCAGCCCGAGTGGGAGGGGGGCCCACGAGCAGTACTTC. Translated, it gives CASSPSGRGAHEQYF.

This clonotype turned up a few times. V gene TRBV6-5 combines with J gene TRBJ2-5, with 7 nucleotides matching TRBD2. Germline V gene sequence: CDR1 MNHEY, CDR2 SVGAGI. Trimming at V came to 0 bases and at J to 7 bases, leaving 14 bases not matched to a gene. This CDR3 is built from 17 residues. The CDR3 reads CASSYSASGTYFGTQYF. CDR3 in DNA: TGTGCCAGCAGTTACTCGGCTAGCGGTACCTACTTCGGGACCCAGTACTTC.

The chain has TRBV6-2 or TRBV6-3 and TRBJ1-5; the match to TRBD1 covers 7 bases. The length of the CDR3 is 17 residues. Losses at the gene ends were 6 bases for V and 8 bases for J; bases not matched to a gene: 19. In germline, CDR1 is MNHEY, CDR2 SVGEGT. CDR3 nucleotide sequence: TGTGCCAGCAGGGGACAGAGGGGCGGTCGTGGTTGGGAGCCCCAGCATTTT. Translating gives CASRGQRGGRGWEPQHF.

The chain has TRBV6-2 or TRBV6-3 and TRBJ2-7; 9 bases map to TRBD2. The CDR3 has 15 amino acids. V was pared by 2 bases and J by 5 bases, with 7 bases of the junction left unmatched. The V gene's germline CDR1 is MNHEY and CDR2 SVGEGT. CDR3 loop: CASSYGGRALDEQYF. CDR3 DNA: TGTGCCAGCAGTTACGGCGGGAGGGCCCTGGACGAGCAGTACTTC.

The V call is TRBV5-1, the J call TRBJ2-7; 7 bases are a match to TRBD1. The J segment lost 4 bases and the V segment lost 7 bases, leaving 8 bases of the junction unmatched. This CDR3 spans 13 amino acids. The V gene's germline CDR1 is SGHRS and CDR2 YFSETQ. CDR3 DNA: TGCGCCAGCGGATGGGACAGCAGTTACGAGCAGTACTTC. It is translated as CASGWDSSYEQYF. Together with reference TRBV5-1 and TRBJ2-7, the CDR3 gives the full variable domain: KAGVTQTPRYLIKTRGQQVTLSCSPISGHRSVSWYQQTPGQGLQFLFEYFSETQRNKGNFPGRFSGRQFSNSRSEMNVSTLELGDSALYLCASGWDSSYEQYFGPGTRLTVT.

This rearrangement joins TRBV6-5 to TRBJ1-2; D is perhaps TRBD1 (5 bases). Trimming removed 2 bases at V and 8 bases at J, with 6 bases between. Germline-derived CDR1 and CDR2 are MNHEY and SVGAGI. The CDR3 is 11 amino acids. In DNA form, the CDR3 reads TGTGCCAGCAGTTACGGGGGGGGCTACACCTTC. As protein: CASSYGGGYTF.

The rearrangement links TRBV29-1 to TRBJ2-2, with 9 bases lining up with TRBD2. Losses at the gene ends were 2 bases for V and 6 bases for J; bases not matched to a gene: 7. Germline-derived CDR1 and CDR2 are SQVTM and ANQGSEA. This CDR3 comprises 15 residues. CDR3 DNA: TGCAGCGTTGAATCTGGCGGGAGGGCGGCCGGGGAGCTGTTTTTT. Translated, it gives CSVESGGRAAGELFF.

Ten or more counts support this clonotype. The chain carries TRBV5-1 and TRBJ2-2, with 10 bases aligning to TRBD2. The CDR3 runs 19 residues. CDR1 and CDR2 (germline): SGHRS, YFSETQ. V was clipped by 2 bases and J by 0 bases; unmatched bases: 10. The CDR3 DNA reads TGCGCCAGCAGCTTTTCCCTAGCGGGAGTTTCCGCGAACACCGGGGAGCTGTTTTTT. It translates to CASSFSLAGVSANTGELFF.

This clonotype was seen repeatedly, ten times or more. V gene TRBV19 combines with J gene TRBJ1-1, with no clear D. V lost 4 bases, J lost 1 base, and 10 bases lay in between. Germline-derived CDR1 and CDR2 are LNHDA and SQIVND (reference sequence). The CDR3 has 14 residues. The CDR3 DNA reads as TGTGCCAGTAGTAAAGGAACGAAGAACACTGAAGCTTTCTTT. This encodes CASSKGTKNTEAFF.

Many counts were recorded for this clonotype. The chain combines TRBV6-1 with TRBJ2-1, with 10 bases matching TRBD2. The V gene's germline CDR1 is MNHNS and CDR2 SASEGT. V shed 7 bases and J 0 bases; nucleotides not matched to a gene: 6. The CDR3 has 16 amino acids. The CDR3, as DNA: TGTGCCAGCAAACGGACTAGCGGTCGCTCCTACAATGAGCAGTTCTTC. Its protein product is CASKRTSGRSYNEQFF.

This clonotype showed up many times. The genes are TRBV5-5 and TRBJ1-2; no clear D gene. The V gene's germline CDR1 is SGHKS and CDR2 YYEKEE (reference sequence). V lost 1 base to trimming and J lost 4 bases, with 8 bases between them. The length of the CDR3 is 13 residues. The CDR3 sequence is CASSLIPAYGYTF. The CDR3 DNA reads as TGTGCCAGCAGCTTGATCCCCGCCTATGGCTACACCTTC. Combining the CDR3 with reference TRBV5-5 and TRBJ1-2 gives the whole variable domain DAGVTQSPTHLIKTRGQQVTLRCSPISGHKSVSWYQQVLGQGPQFIFQYYEKEERGRGNFPDRFSARQFPNYSSELNVNALLLGDSALYLCASSLIPAYGYTFGSGTRLTVV.

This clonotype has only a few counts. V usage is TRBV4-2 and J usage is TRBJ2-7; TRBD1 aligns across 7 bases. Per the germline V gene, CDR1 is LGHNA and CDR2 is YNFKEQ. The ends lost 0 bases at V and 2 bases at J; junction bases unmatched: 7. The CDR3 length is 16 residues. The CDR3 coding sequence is TGTGCCAGCAGCCAAGACACCGGGACAGAAGCCTACGAGCAGTACTTC. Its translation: CASSQDTGTEAYEQYF.

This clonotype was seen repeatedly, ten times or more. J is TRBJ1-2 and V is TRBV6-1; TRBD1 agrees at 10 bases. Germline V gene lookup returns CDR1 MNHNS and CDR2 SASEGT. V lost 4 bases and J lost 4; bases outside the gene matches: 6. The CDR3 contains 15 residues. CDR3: CASSGRDRGPYGYTF. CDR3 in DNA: TGTGCCAGCAGTGGACGGGACAGGGGTCCCTATGGCTACACCTTC.

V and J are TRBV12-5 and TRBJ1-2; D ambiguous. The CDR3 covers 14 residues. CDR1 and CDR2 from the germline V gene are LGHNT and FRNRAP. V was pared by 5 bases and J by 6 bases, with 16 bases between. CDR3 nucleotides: TGTGCTAGTGGTCCCGAGGGCGGAGTTGATGGCTACACCTTC. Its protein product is CASGPEGGVDGYTF.

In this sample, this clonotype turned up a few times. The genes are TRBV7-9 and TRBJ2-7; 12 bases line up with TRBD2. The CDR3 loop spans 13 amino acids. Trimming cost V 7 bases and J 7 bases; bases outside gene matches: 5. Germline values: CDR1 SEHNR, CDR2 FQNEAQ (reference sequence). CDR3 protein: CASTGGLAGEQYF. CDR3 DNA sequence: TGTGCCAGCACCGGGGGACTAGCGGGTGAGCAGTACTTC.

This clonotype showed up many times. The CDR3 region is CASTSGYEQFF. DNA of the CDR3: TGTGCCAGCACGTCGGGGTATGAGCAGTTCTTC. J is TRBJ2-1 and V is TRBV6-1, with D perhaps TRBD2 (5 bases). The germline CDR1 and CDR2 sequences are MNHNS and SASEGT. The V gene lost 7 bases and the J gene lost 8 bases, with 9 bases spanning the gap. This CDR3 is built from 11 residues.

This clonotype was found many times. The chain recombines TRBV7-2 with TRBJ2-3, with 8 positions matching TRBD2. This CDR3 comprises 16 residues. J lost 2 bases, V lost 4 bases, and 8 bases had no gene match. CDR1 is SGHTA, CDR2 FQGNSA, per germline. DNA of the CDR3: TGTGCCAGCAGCTCCTCCCCGGGGGGGCACACAGATACGCAGTATTTT. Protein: CASSSSPGGHTDTQYF.

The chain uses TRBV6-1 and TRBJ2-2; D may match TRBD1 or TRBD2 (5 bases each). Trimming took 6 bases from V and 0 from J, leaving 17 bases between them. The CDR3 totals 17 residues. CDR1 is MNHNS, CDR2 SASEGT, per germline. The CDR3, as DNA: TGTGCCAGCAGCCCCGGGACCTTTTTCGCGAACACCGGGGAGCTGTTTTTT. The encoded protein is CASSPGTFFANTGELFF.

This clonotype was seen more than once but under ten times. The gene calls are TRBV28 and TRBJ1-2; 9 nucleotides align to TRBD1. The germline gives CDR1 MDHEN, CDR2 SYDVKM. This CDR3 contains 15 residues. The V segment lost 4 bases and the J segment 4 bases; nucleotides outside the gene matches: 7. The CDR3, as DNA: TGTGCCAGCAGTTGGGACAGGGAGGGCGGCTATGGCTACACCTTC. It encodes CASSWDREGGYGYTF.

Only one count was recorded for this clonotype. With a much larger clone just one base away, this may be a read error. The CDR3 nucleotides are TGCGCCAACATCGACAGGGCCAACTCTGGAAACACCATATATTTT. Protein product: CANIDRANSGNTIYF. The chain combines TRBV10-1 with TRBJ1-3; 7 bases map to TRBD1. Per the germline V gene, CDR1 is WNHNN and CDR2 is SYGVQD (reference sequence). The CDR3 is made up of 15 amino acids. Unmatched junction bases numbered 9, after V lost 10 bases and J lost 0 bases.

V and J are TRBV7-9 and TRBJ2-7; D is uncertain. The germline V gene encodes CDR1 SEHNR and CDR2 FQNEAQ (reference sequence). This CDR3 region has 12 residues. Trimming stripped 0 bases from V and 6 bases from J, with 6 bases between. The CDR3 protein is CASSLAQLEQYF. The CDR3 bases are TGTGCCAGCAGCTTAGCTCAGCTCGAGCAGTACTTC.

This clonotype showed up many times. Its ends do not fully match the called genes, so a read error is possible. CDR3 DNA: TGTGCCAGCAGGTTAGGTGTGCGAAGGGATGGCTACACCTTC. Protein product: CASRLGVRRDGYTF. V and J are TRBV7-9 and TRBJ1-2; D is undetermined. This CDR3 comprises 14 residues. The germline gives CDR1 SEHNR, CDR2 FQNEAQ (reference sequence).

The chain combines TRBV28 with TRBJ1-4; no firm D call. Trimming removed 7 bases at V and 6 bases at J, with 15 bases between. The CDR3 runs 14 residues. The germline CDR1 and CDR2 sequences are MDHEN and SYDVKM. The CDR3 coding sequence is TGTGCCAGCATGTTCTACGGGCGCGATGAAAAACTGTTTTTT. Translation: CASMFYGRDEKLFF.

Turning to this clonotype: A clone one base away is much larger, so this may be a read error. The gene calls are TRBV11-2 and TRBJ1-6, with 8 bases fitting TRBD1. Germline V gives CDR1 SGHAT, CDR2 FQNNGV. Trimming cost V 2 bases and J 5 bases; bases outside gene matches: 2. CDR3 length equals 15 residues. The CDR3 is CASSLLQGDNSPLHF. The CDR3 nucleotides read TGTGCCAGCAGCTTATTACAGGGGGATAATTCACCCCTCCACTTT.